A selection of T cell receptor beta chains follows, all from one sample in a study of post-analysis software for immune sequencing data. Each CDR3 protein is one row after TCRdb ran MiXCR on the PCR reads. The table lists about 430,000 distinct CDR3 sequences, 30% to 45% of them singletons, with 7.6% in the top ten. The source material was blood. Every receptor here comes from a girl aged 2-10 years with multiple sclerosis. Each CDR3 is given with its conserved first and last residue. A D gene is named only where the DNA matches it firmly. Expanded clones are given a class, and other clones once, few, many or no size at all.

once	TRBJ2-1	.	TRBV5-1	CASNLDIGSYNEQFF	TGCGCCAGCAACTTGGACATTGGCTCCTACAATGAGCAGTTCTTC
many	TRBJ2-7	TRBD1	TRBV29-1	CSVRTGATYEQYF	TGCAGCGTCCGGACAGGGGCCACCTACGAGCAGTACTTC
few	TRBJ2-1	TRBD2	TRBV25-1	CASGGGGSALFSSYNEQFF	TGTGCCAGCGGAGGCGGCGGGAGTGCCCTATTCAGCTCCTACAATGAGCAGTTCTTC
.	TRBJ1-5	TRBD1	TRBV28	CASKDRQSNQPQHF	TGTGCCAGCAAGGACAGGCAGAGTAATCAGCCCCAGCATTTT
.	TRBJ2-3	.	TRBV5-6	CASSLIAGGTDTQYF	TGTGCCAGCAGCTTGATAGCCGGAGGCACAGATACGCAGTATTTT
few	TRBJ1-2	TRBD1	TRBV9	CASSEGGGGSGYTF	TGTGCCAGCAGCGAGGGAGGGGGCGGGTCCGGCTACACCTTC
.	TRBJ2-1	TRBD2	TRBV12-3/TRBV12-4	CAIGSGLAGNNEQFF	TGTGCCATCGGATCCGGACTAGCGGGGAACAATGAGCAGTTCTTC
.	TRBJ1-1	TRBD1	TRBV5-1	CASSWTGGTNTGAFF	TGCGCCAGCAGCTGGACAGGGGGCACGAACACTGGAGCTTTCTTT
few	TRBJ2-1	TRBD2	TRBV7-9	CASSRSSSGTLSSYNEQFF	TGTGCCAGCAGCCGGTCGTCTAGCGGGACTCTTAGCTCCTACAATGAGCAGTTCTTC
.	TRBJ1-2	.	TRBV27	CASSEAGVRGGYTF	TGTGCCAGCAGCGAAGCGGGGGTACGCGGCGGCTACACCTTC
.	TRBJ2-5	.	TRBV5-1	CASSLDYPQETQYF	TGCGCCAGCAGCTTGGACTATCCACAAGAGACCCAGTACTTC
.	TRBJ2-7	TRBD1	TRBV12-3/TRBV12-4	CASSSRTGGPYEQYF	TGTGCCAGCAGTTCAAGGACAGGGGGACCCTACGAGCAGTACTTC
.	TRBJ2-3	.	TRBV20-1	CSATIVFGRTDTQYF	TGCAGTGCTACTATCGTTTTCGGGCGCACAGATACGCAGTATTTT
.	TRBJ1-2	.	TRBV6-5	CASSYSILAHYGYTF	TGTGCCAGCAGTTACTCGATACTCGCACACTATGGCTACACCTTC
.	TRBJ2-7	.	TRBV6-5	CASSNPRRQNNYEQYF	TGTGCCAGCAGTAACCCCCGGCGGCAGAACAACTACGAGCAGTACTTC
once	TRBJ1-2	TRBD1	TRBV27	CASRTGLNYGYTF	TGTGCCAGCAGGACAGGGCTCAACTATGGCTACACCTTC
.	TRBJ1-5	.	TRBV25-1	CASSPGTHTDSNQPQHF	TGTGCCAGCAGTCCCGGGACACATACTGATAGCAATCAGCCCCAGCATTTT
.	TRBJ1-5	.	TRBV28	CASGFGRPQHF	TGTGCCAGCGGCTTCGGTCGGCCCCAGCATTTT
.	TRBJ2-7	TRBD1	TRBV10-3	CAISGQGTYEQYF	TGTGCCATTTCCGGACAGGGGACCTACGAGCAGTACTTC
.	TRBJ1-1	.	TRBV9	CASSVAAGVNTEAFF	TGTGCCAGCAGCGTAGCGGCGGGGGTGAACACTGAAGCTTTCTTT
few	TRBJ2-7	.	TRBV9	CASSPAGALNEQYF	TGTGCCAGCAGCCCGGCAGGGGCTCTTAACGAGCAGTACTTC
.	TRBJ2-5	TRBD1	TRBV24-1	CATSDWDREQETQYF	TGTGCCACCAGTGACTGGGACAGAGAGCAAGAGACCCAGTACTTC
.	TRBJ2-1	TRBD2	TRBV7-8	CASSYGGGRKQFF	TGTGCCAGCAGCTACGGCGGGGGGCGTAAGCAGTTCTTC
.	TRBJ2-7	TRBD1	TRBV12-3/TRBV12-4	CAGSLGGQGEYF	TGTGCCGGCAGTTTAGGGGGACAGGGCGAGTACTTC
.	TRBJ1-1	.	TRBV28	CASSLDLEAFF	TGTGCCAGCAGTTTGGATTTGGAAGCTTTCTTT
.	TRBJ2-5	TRBD2	TRBV7-2	CASSRGTSGRTDFGETQYF	TGTGCCAGCAGCCGCGGGACTAGCGGGAGGACCGATTTTGGAGAGACCCAGTACTTC
.	TRBJ2-1	TRBD2	TRBV27	CASSPLTSGGPNPYNEQFF	TGTGCCAGCAGTCCGCTGACTAGCGGGGGACCCAACCCCTACAATGAGCAGTTCTTC
.	TRBJ2-1	TRBD2	TRBV4-3	CASSRTSGRLYNEQFF	TGCGCCAGCAGCCGGACTAGCGGGAGGCTTTACAATGAGCAGTTCTTC
.	TRBJ1-5	TRBD1	TRBV15	CATSPTDRVGDQPQHF	TGTGCCACCAGCCCAACAGACAGGGTGGGTGATCAGCCCCAGCATTTT
once	TRBJ2-4	.	TRBV7-3	CASSLGQDNIQYF	TGTGCCAGCAGCTTAGGGCAGGACAACATTCAGTACTTC
.	TRBJ1-5	TRBD1	TRBV20-1	CSATQPRDREFFQPQHF	TGCAGTGCTACACAACCCCGGGACAGGGAATTTTTCCAGCCCCAGCATTTT
.	TRBJ1-1	.	TRBV4-3	CASSHGGTEAFF	TGCGCCAGCAGCCACGGGGGGACTGAAGCTTTCTTT
once	TRBJ1-2	TRBD1	TRBV29-1	CSVEGTGGYGYTF	TGCAGCGTTGAAGGGACAGGGGGCTATGGCTACACCTTC
.	TRBJ2-3	.	TRBV4-2	CASSQEKEGSGPTDTQYF	TGTGCCAGCAGCCAAGAGAAAGAAGGTTCGGGACCCACAGATACGCAGTATTTT
once	TRBJ2-5	.	TRBV2	CASRKMETQYF	TGTGCCAGCCGGAAAATGGAGACCCAGTACTTC
.	TRBJ2-1	.	TRBV20-1	CSARDNLRQEQFF	TGCAGTGCTAGAGATAATCTCCGACAGGAGCAGTTCTTC
.	TRBJ2-3	.	TRBV7-2	CASSLVGTLGSDTQYF	TGTGCCAGCAGCTTAGTAGGTACCCTCGGGTCCGATACGCAGTATTTT
.	TRBJ1-1	.	TRBV5-6	CASSLYGHNTEAFF	TGTGCCAGCAGCTTGTATGGGCACAACACTGAAGCTTTCTTT
.	TRBJ2-1	TRBD1	TRBV12-3/TRBV12-4	CASSLGDSPRGNEQFF	TGTGCCAGCAGTTTAGGGGACAGTCCCCGAGGGAATGAGCAGTTCTTC
.	TRBJ1-1	.	TRBV29-1	CSVEGLQGTEAFF	TGCAGCGTTGAAGGCCTACAGGGAACTGAAGCTTTCTTT
many	TRBJ2-1	TRBD2	TRBV29-1	CSVEGGGLAGVGYNEQFF	TGCAGCGTTGAGGGTGGTGGACTAGCGGGAGTCGGCTACAATGAGCAGTTCTTC
few	TRBJ2-3	TRBD1	TRBV4-3	CASSQGTGRGTQYF	TGCGCCAGCAGCCAGGGGACAGGGAGAGGTACGCAGTATTTT
few	TRBJ2-1	TRBD2	TRBV20-1	CSARESSGGDEQFF	TGCAGTGCTAGAGAGAGTAGCGGGGGGGATGAGCAGTTCTTC
.	TRBJ2-1	TRBD1	TRBV20-1	CSAGGTGSPYNEQFF	TGCAGTGCTGGGGGGACAGGGAGTCCCTACAATGAGCAGTTCTTT
.	TRBJ2-3	.	TRBV4-2	CASSQWLSVTDTQYF	TGTGCCAGCAGCCAATGGTTGTCAGTTACAGATACGCAGTATTTT
few	TRBJ2-1	.	TRBV4-1	CASSQAGQNYNGQFF	TGCGCCAGCAGCCAAGCGGGTCAGAATTACAATGGGCAGTTCTTC
.	TRBJ1-1	TRBD1	TRBV12-3/TRBV12-4	CASSLLSGTASEAFF	TGTGCCAGCAGTTTACTCTCCGGGACAGCATCTGAAGCTTTCTTT
few	TRBJ2-6	.	TRBV10-3	CAISESGSGANVLTF	TGTGCCATCAGTGAGTCTGGGAGCGGGGCCAACGTCCTGACTTTC
few	TRBJ2-5	TRBD2	TRBV12-3/TRBV12-4	CASSPTSGAWETQYF	TGTGCCAGCAGCCCGACTAGCGGCGCCTGGGAGACCCAGTACTTC
.	TRBJ2-7	TRBD1	TRBV28	CASSSSGTGGHEQYF	TGTGCCAGCAGTTCGTCCGGGACAGGGGGACACGAGCAGTACTTC
.	TRBJ2-1	TRBD2	TRBV7-2	CASSHGLAGVNEQFF	TGTGCCAGCAGCCACGGACTAGCGGGGGTCAATGAGCAGTTCTTC
.	TRBJ2-7	.	TRBV3-1	CASSQDFGGSTNAYEQYF	TGTGCCAGCAGCCAAGATTTTGGGGGGTCCACGAATGCCTACGAGCAGTACTTC
once	TRBJ2-3	.	TRBV7-9	CASSEVHSFPTDTQYF	TGTGCCAGCAGCGAAGTTCACAGTTTCCCCACAGATACGCAGTATTTT
.	TRBJ1-5	.	TRBV9	CASSVEGKGNQPQHF	TGTGCCAGCAGCGTAGAGGGAAAGGGCAATCAGCCCCAGCATTTT
few	TRBJ2-1	TRBD2	TRBV9	CASSVAGAGGLAESEQFF	TGTGCCAGCAGCGTAGCAGGGGCAGGGGGACTAGCGGAAAGTGAGCAGTTCTTC